In its sample, the clone carrying this TCR beta chain was seen many times. Its antigen is not known. The sample belongs to a study of spatial heterogeneity in lung cancer. The study, taken as a whole, reports: Compared with follow-up, resection was when ubiquitous expanded tumor TCRs appeared in blood more.

Time point reported: sample taken at primary tumor resection. Researchers sequenced whole RNA taken from tumor, nontumor lung or frozen PBMC without sorting. V lost 5 bases to trimming and J lost 2 bases; unmatched junction nucleotides: 5. This CDR3 has 14 residues. Germline V gene data show CDR1 as MNHNY and CDR2 as SVGAGI (reference sequence). Every cDNA TCR molecule received its own unique molecular identifier. TCRdb called the 5' RACE reads again in MiXCR, with one record for every CDR3 protein. The data hold about 40,000 distinct CDR3 sequences, with 5.2% observed a single time. This chain links TRBV6-6 with TRBJ1-1; 7 positions match TRBD1. This specimen consisted of PBMCs, obtained at surgery. The sequence was obtained from a female donor with early-stage non-small cell lung cancer. The CDR3 nucleotides are TGTGCCAGCAGTCTAGGGACAGCTAACACTGAAGCTTTCTTT. This sequence encodes CASSLGTANTEAFF.